The T cell receptor (beta chain) described here comes from a study of cytomegalovirus exposure and HLA in healthy donors. General observations from the study: In a later analysis, parvovirus B19, influenza, CMV and Epstein-Barr virus appeared linked to several top co-occurrence clusters. The productive fraction for most TCR beta V segments was about 87% or about 30% in an earlier analysis. HLA alleles showed associations with around 15,000 TCR beta sequences in a later analysis, at a 0.05 false discovery rate. In a later analysis, the majority of CMV-associated beta chains seemingly showed HLA restriction.

Use of 60 Vbeta and 13 Jbeta primers characterized the PCR. Profiling relied on immunoSEQ multiplex PCR, and the TCRdb table lists in-frame clones only, not all of them. The table has some 200,000 clones, approximately 79% seen once. Concerning this clone itself: Its target is unknown.

V shed 4 bases and J 1 base; nucleotides not matched to a gene: 4. This CDR3 is 17 amino acids long. Germline assignment: CDR1 SQVTM and CDR2 ANQGSEA. The specimen was PBMCs. The clonotype originates from a girl aged 2-10 years in good health and CMV-seronegative. The rearrangement uses TRBV29-1 and TRBJ2-1; 16 bases line up with TRBD2. This chain's CDR3 is CSVGGLAGGQSYNEQFF. CDR3 bases: TGCAGCGTTGGGGGACTAGCGGGGGGGCAATCCTACAATGAGCAGTTCTTC.